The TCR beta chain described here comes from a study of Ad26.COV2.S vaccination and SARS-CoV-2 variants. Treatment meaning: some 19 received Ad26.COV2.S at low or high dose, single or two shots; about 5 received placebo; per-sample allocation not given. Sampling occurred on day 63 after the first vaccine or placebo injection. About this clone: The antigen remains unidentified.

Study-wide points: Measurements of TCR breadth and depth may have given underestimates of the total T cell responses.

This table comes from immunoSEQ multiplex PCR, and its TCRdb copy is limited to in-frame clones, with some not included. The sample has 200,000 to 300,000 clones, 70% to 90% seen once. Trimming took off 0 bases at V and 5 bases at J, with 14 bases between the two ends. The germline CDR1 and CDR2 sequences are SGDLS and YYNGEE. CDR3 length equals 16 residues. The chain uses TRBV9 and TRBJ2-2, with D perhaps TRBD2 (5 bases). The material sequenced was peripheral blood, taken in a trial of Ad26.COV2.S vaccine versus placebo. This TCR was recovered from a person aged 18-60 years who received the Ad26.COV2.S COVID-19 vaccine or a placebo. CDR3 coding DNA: TGTGCCAGCAGCGTAGGAGCGGTTTTGGAGACCGGGGAGCTGTTTTTT. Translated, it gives CASSVGAVLETGELFF.